The 32 T cell receptor beta chains below come from one sample, sequenced in a study of blood T cell repertoires in COVID-19. The data were produced by immunoSEQ multiplex PCR, yet TCRdb's version contains in-frame clones alone and is incomplete. The repertoire holds 250,000 to 400,000 clones, with about 92% as singletons. The sequenced sample consisted of PBMCs or T cells enriched from blood (not recorded which). These receptors were collected from a man aged 60-69 years who had recovered from COVID-19.

This clone was seen more than once but under ten times. The rearrangement links TRBV5-1 to TRBJ1-1; 9 bases are shared with TRBD1. The CDR3 length is 15 residues. J was trimmed by 4 bases and V by 4 bases; bases with no gene match: 8. Germline assignment: CDR1 SGHRS and CDR2 YFSETQ. CDR3 coding DNA: TGCGCCAGCAGCCCGAGGACAGGGGACCTCACTGAAGCTTTCTTT. This sequence encodes CASSPRTGDLTEAFF.

The chain joins TRBV11-2 to TRBJ2-1, with 12 bases fitting TRBD2. The CDR3 loop spans 15 amino acids. CDR1 and CDR2 from the germline V gene are SGHAT and FQNNGV. V shed 1 base and J 8 bases; nucleotides not matched to a gene: 3. This CDR3 is CASSLGLAGVYEQFF. The CDR3 region has the DNA TGTGCCAGCAGCTTAGGACTAGCGGGAGTCTATGAGCAGTTCTTC.

J is TRBJ1-3 and V is TRBV9; 8 bases align to TRBD1. After removal of 4 bases from V and 2 bases from J, the junction contained 8 bases not matched to a gene. The CDR3 sequence is 16 residues long. Germline CDR1 and CDR2: SGDLS and YYNGEE. The CDR3 here is CASSNDRGKPGNTIYF. CDR3 nucleotide sequence: TGTGCCAGCAGCAATGACAGGGGTAAACCTGGAAACACCATATATTTT.

The chain employs TRBV18 and TRBJ2-3; 7 positions match TRBD2. Trimming at V came to 6 bases and at J to 6 bases, leaving 3 bases not matched to a gene. This CDR3 contains 12 residues. Germline V gene lookup returns CDR1 KGHSH and CDR2 LQKENI. CDR3 sequence (DNA): TGTGCCAGCTCGGCGGGAGCGGATACGCAGTATTTT. Its translation: CASSAGADTQYF.

V gene TRBV5-5 combines with J gene TRBJ2-7, with D possibly matching TRBD1 (5 bases). This CDR3 region has 14 residues. Between the trimmed V and J ends, which lost 3 bases and 1 base, there was a span of 11 bases. Germline V gene sequence: CDR1 SGHKS, CDR2 YYEKEE (reference sequence). CDR3 nucleotides: TGTGCCAGCAGCTACGACAGTTTTTCCTACGAGCAGTACTTC. Translating it yields CASSYDSFSYEQYF.

The rearrangement uses TRBV19 and TRBJ1-2, with D uncertain. The CDR3 sequence is 15 residues long. In germline, CDR1 is LNHDA, CDR2 SQIVND (reference sequence). V lost 4 bases, J lost 7 bases, and 19 bases lay in between. The CDR3: CASSTDFQGLVGYTF. CDR3 bases: TGTGCCAGTAGTACCGACTTCCAAGGCTTGGTTGGCTACACCTTC. Full variable domain (outside the CDR3, taken from reference TRBV19 and TRBJ1-2): DGGITQSPKYLFRKEGQNVTLSCEQNLNHDAMYWYRQDPGQGLRLIYYSQIVNDFQKGDIAEGYSVSREKKESFPLTVTSAQKNPTAFYLCASSTDFQGLVGYTFGSGTRLTVV.

This chain uses TRBV5-1 with TRBJ2-1, with a possible D match to TRBD1 (6 bases). Germline CDR1 and CDR2: SGHRS and YFSETQ. Trimming stripped 7 bases from V and 3 bases from J, with 11 bases between. CDR3 size: 13 residues. The CDR3 loop reads CASRMDSYNEQFF. CDR3 sequence (DNA): TGCGCCAGCCGTATGGACAGCTACAATGAGCAGTTCTTC. The entire variable domain, with the rest obtained from reference TRBV5-1 and TRBJ2-1, is as follows: KAGVTQTPRYLIKTRGQQVTLSCSPISGHRSVSWYQQTPGQGLQFLFEYFSETQRNKGNFPGRFSGRQFSNSRSEMNVSTLELGDSALYLCASRMDSYNEQFFGPGTRLTVL.

This chain links TRBV7-9 with TRBJ1-2; D ambiguous. Germline CDR1 and CDR2: SEHNR and FQNEAQ (reference sequence). The CDR3 is 14 amino acids. V lost 1 base to trimming and J lost 9 bases, with 15 bases between them. CDR3 sequence: CASSLGAGFSSYTF. The CDR3 nucleotides read TGTGCCAGCAGCTTAGGGGCGGGGTTCTCGAGCTACACCTTC.

This clone showed up just a few times. The chain carries TRBV2 and TRBJ2-7; 15 bases line up with TRBD2. This CDR3 contains 15 residues. With 8 bases clipped from V and 7 bases from J, the junction kept 9 bases outside the gene matches. CDR1 SNHLY and CDR2 FYNNEI come from the germline V gene. CDR3 bases: TGTGCCAGCGAGAAGGGGACTAGCGGGAGGAATGAGCAGTACTTC. This sequence encodes CASEKGTSGRNEQYF.

J is TRBJ1-2 and V is TRBV20-1, with D tentatively TRBD1 (6 bases). V lost 6 bases to trimming and J lost 5 bases, with 10 bases between them. Germline V gene data show CDR1 as DFQATT and CDR2 as SNEGSKA (reference sequence). CDR3 length equals 11 residues. DNA of the CDR3: TGCAGTGCCCAAAGGGGGTATGGCTACACCTTC. Protein product: CSAQRGYGYTF.

For the CDR3, the DNA is TGCGCCAGCAGCTCCAGCGCGAGCAGGGTCTCCTACGAGCAGTACTTC. Its translation: CASSSSASRVSYEQYF. The V gene is TRBV5-1, the J gene TRBJ2-7; tentatively, D is TRBD1 (5 bases). V was clipped by 3 bases and J by 0 bases, with 16 bases between them. CDR1 and CDR2 from the germline V gene are SGHRS and YFSETQ. This CDR3 region has 16 residues. The full variable domain, rest sourced from reference TRBV5-1 and TRBJ2-7, is KAGVTQTPRYLIKTRGQQVTLSCSPISGHRSVSWYQQTPGQGLQFLFEYFSETQRNKGNFPGRFSGRQFSNSRSEMNVSTLELGDSALYLCASSSSASRVSYEQYFGPGTRLTVT.

The chain employs TRBV5-1 and TRBJ2-1, with unresolved D. Germline CDR1 and CDR2: SGHRS and YFSETQ. CDR3 length equals 13 residues. V lost 1 base, J lost 8 bases, and 10 bases lay in between. The CDR3 loop is CASSLYAAYEQFF. The CDR3 bases are TGCGCCAGCAGCTTGTATGCGGCGTATGAGCAGTTCTTC.

This clone was observed a single time. The chain uses TRBV10-3 and TRBJ2-2; 10 positions match TRBD2. CDR3 size: 15 residues. V trimming: 5 bases; J trimming: 1 base; junction bases outside the gene matches: 1. Germline CDR1 and CDR2: ENHRY and SYGVKD. The CDR3 region is CAISPSGRNTGELFF. The CDR3 DNA follows: TGTGCCATCAGTCCTAGCGGGAGGAACACCGGGGAGCTGTTTTTT.

The chain couples TRBV29-1 to TRBJ2-2; 7 bases line up with TRBD1. Trimming cost V 5 bases and J 1 base; bases outside gene matches: 4. This CDR3 is built from 14 residues. Germline V gene lookup returns CDR1 SQVTM and CDR2 ANQGSEA. CDR3 amino acids: CSVKQGWNTGELFF. The CDR3, as DNA: TGCAGCGTTAAACAGGGGTGGAACACCGGGGAGCTGTTTTTT.

The chain has TRBV30 and TRBJ2-7; D is perhaps TRBD2 (6 bases). The germline V and J ends were trimmed by 1 base and 5 bases, with 21 bases remaining between them. The CDR3 loop spans 16 amino acids. CDR1 is GTSNPN, CDR2 SVGIG, per germline (reference sequence). The CDR3: CAWSAESGRPGDEQYF. CDR3 in DNA: TGTGCCTGGAGTGCAGAATCGGGGCGGCCGGGGGACGAGCAGTACTTC.

This clone appeared a single time. The V gene is TRBV9, the J gene TRBJ1-2; the match to TRBD1 covers 7 bases. CDR1 SGDLS and CDR2 YYNGEE come from the germline V gene. The junction had 8 bases not matched to a gene; V was cut back by 3 bases and J by 0 bases. The CDR3 runs to 16 residues. The CDR3, as DNA: TGTGCCAGCAGCGCCTGGGGACAGTCAGCTAACTATGGCTACACCTTC. Its protein is CASSAWGQSANYGYTF.

This clone was seen just once. The chain carries TRBV5-6 and TRBJ2-2; possibly TRBD2 for D (6 bases). Germline V gene lookup returns CDR1 SGHDT and CDR2 YYEEEE. The V end lost 7 bases, the J end lost 7 bases, and 14 bases lay between the germline ends. This CDR3 region has 13 residues. The CDR3 loop reads CASEQVSGGELFF. CDR3 DNA: TGTGCCAGCGAACAGGTTAGCGGCGGGGAGCTGTTTTTT.

The chain combines TRBV4-1 with TRBJ2-2, with D perhaps matching TRBD1 (6 bases). The CDR3 runs to 15 residues. The germline CDR1 and CDR2 sequences are MGHRA and YSYEKL. V was pared by 6 bases and J by 5 bases, with 16 bases between. The CDR3 protein is CASSKDRVGTGELFF. The CDR3 nucleotides read TGCGCCAGCAGTAAGGACAGAGTCGGGACCGGGGAGCTGTTTTTT.

This rearrangement joins TRBV28 to TRBJ1-4, with a weak D call TRBD1 (5 bases). This CDR3 spans 14 amino acids. V shed 5 bases and J shed 4 bases, with 11 bases lying between them. Germline values: CDR1 MDHEN, CDR2 SYDVKM. CDR3 in amino acids: CASSQDRINEKLFF. Written as DNA, the CDR3 is TGTGCCAGCAGTCAAGACAGAATTAATGAAAAACTGTTTTTT.

V gene TRBV7-3 combines with J gene TRBJ1-1, with D unclear. The CDR3 runs 13 residues. Trimming took off 4 bases at V and 4 bases at J, with 10 bases between the two ends. Germline CDR1 is SGHTA and CDR2 is FQGTGA. This chain's CDR3 is CASSYGVRTEAFF. CDR3 nucleotide sequence: TGTGCCAGCAGCTACGGGGTTCGCACTGAAGCTTTCTTT.

This clone was detected once. The chain carries TRBV29-1 and TRBJ2-3, with 16 bases lining up with TRBD2. This CDR3 is 14 amino acids long. V gave up 7 bases and J gave up 8 bases; unmatched junction bases: 6. CDR1 is SQVTM and CDR2 is ANQGSEA in the germline V gene. The CDR3: CSAGTSGRAGTQYF. The CDR3 DNA is TGCAGCGCCGGGACTAGCGGGAGGGCCGGTACGCAGTATTTT.

The CDR3 sequence is CASGELRGNTEAFF. Written as DNA, the CDR3 is TGTGCCAGCGGAGAGCTCCGGGGGAACACTGAAGCTTTCTTT. The chain combines TRBV3-1 (or the pseudogene TRBV3-2) with TRBJ1-1; D gene uncertain. The V and J ends lost 8 bases and 1 base respectively, with 14 bases between them. This CDR3 has 14 amino acids. CDR1 is LGHDT, CDR2 YNNKEL, per germline (reference sequence).

V gene TRBV27 combines with J gene TRBJ2-3; D ambiguous. The germline V gene encodes CDR1 MNHEY and CDR2 SMNVEV (reference sequence). V dropped 2 bases and J dropped 7 bases, with 10 bases sitting between them. This CDR3 has 13 residues. CDR3 sequence (DNA): TGTGCCAGCAGTTTAGCAGAGGTCAATACGCAGTATTTT. Translation gives CASSLAEVNTQYF.

The gene calls are TRBV7-9 and TRBJ1-6, with D tentatively TRBD1 (5 bases). The CDR3 length is 14 residues. V dropped 3 bases and J dropped 10 bases, with 13 bases sitting between them. Germline CDR1 is SEHNR and CDR2 is FQNEAQ (reference sequence). CDR3 nucleotide sequence: TGTGCCAGCAGCTTTTCTGGGGCAGGATCACCCCTCCACTTT. Translating gives CASSFSGAGSPLHF.

The chain uses TRBV6-5 and TRBJ2-7; possible D gene TRBD2, 5 bases. The CDR3 has 13 amino acids. V gave up 5 bases and J gave up 2 bases, with 10 bases separating them. Germline V lookup: CDR1 MNHEY, CDR2 SVGAGI. The CDR3 DNA follows: TGTGCCAGCAGTAAACCGGGGACCTACGAGCAGTACTTC. It codes for CASSKPGTYEQYF.

V is TRBV19 and J is TRBJ2-3; no firm D call. V lost 1 base and J lost 5, with 10 bases in between. This CDR3 spans 14 amino acids. Germline values: CDR1 LNHDA, CDR2 SQIVND (reference sequence). CDR3 nucleotide sequence: TGTGCCAGTAGTATAGGTCTAGGATTAGATACGCAGTATTTT. It encodes CASSIGLGLDTQYF.

V and J are TRBV10-3 and TRBJ2-7, with 7 bases fitting TRBD2. This CDR3 region has 14 residues. V was pared by 6 bases and J by 9 bases, with 14 bases of the junction left unmatched. Germline CDR1 ENHRY, CDR2 SYGVKD. The DNA of the CDR3 is TGTGCCATCAGGCGCGCCGGGGTAGGGGAGGGGCAGTACTTC. Translation gives CAIRRAGVGEGQYF.

This rearrangement joins TRBV25-1 to TRBJ1-1, with a weak D call TRBD1 (5 bases). The V end was cut by 5 bases, the J end by 8 bases, with 15 bases between. Per germline, CDR1 MGHDK and CDR2 SYGVNS. The CDR3 is 13 amino acids. In nucleotides, the CDR3 is TGTGCCAGCAGTCCCGGGTGGGGCGCAGAAGCTTTCTTT. Protein product: CASSPGWGAEAFF.

The chain joins TRBV3-1 (or the pseudogene TRBV3-2) to TRBJ2-7; 10 nucleotides match TRBD1. The V gene end was trimmed by 5 bases and the J gene end by 3 bases; junction bases not matched to a gene: 7. CDR3 size: 15 residues. In germline, CDR1 is LGHDT, CDR2 YNNKEL (reference sequence). Written as DNA, the CDR3 is TGTGCCAGCAGCGCCCGGGACAGGGGTCTCTACGAGCAGTACTTC. Residues: CASSARDRGLYEQYF.

This chain joins TRBV5-1 and TRBJ1-4; TRBD1 is a possible D gene (5 bases). V was cut by 0 bases and J by 7 bases, with 13 bases left in between. The CDR3 extends over 15 amino acids. CDR1 is SGHRS, CDR2 YFSETQ, per germline. The CDR3: CASSLAGEAGEKLFF. The CDR3 coding sequence is TGCGCCAGCAGCTTGGCGGGGGAGGCGGGTGAAAAACTGTTTTTT.

The rearrangement links TRBV24-1 to TRBJ2-7; 9 bases are shared with TRBD2. Germline CDR1 reads KGHDR; CDR2 reads SFDVKD. This CDR3 is 13 amino acids long. The V segment lost 5 bases and the J segment 4 bases; nucleotides outside the gene matches: 2. DNA of the CDR3: TGTGCCACCAGTGGTAGCGGGAGTTACGAGCAGTACTTC. Translating gives CATSGSGSYEQYF.

This clone was observed a few times. This sequence joins TRBV5-6 and TRBJ2-5, with D hard to call. V was clipped by 4 bases and J by 6 bases, with 16 bases between them. The CDR3 length is 14 residues. Germline V gene lookup returns CDR1 SGHDT and CDR2 YYEEEE. As DNA, the CDR3 is TGTGCCAGCAGCGTCGCAGGCCTCCAGCAGACCCAGTACTTC. It is translated as CASSVAGLQQTQYF.